These T cell receptor beta chains were read from a single sample in a study of early T cells in non-severe SARS-CoV-2 infection. Each CDR3 protein gets one entry after TCRdb re-called the 5' RACE reads with MiXCR. The sample lists 85,000 to 95,000 distinct CDR3 sequences, roughly 15% occurring once. The starting material was whole blood, obtained at baseline. These receptors all come from an adult who was a healthcare worker with PCR-confirmed SARS-CoV-2 infection or an uninfected control (not recorded which). CDR3s include the opening cysteine and the closing phenylalanine or tryptophan. A D gene is named only where the DNA matches it firmly. The size of a clone is reported for some rows only, either as once, few or many, or as a class for expanded clones.

TRBV6-5	TRBJ2-1	-	-	TGTGCCAGCAGTTCAGGGTTAACCTTCCCGCAGTTCTTC	CASSSGLTFPQFF
TRBV24-1	TRBJ2-2	-	TRBD1	TGTGCCACCAGTGATGCCGACAGGGGGCGAGGCGGGGAGCTGTTTTTT	CATSDADRGRGGELFF
TRBV25-1	TRBJ2-5	-	-	TGTGCCAGCAGTGGCTGGTTGGAGGAGACCCAGTACTTC	CASSGWLEETQYF
TRBV4-1	TRBJ2-4	once	TRBD2	TGCGCCAGCAGCGAAGTCCCGGGACTAGCGTTAGCCAAAAACATTCAGTACTTC	CASSEVPGLALAKNIQYF
TRBV29-1	TRBJ2-7	few	TRBD1	TGCAGCGCTGGGACAGGCTACGAGCAGTACTTC	CSAGTGYEQYF
TRBV5-5	TRBJ2-1	many	TRBD2	TGTGCCAGCAAGCGGGGAGACAATGAGCAGTTCTTC	CASKRGDNEQFF
TRBV11-2	TRBJ2-3	few	TRBD1	TGTGCCAGCAGCTTAAATTACGGCAGGGGGACAGATACGCAGTATTTT	CASSLNYGRGTDTQYF
TRBV18	TRBJ2-7	few	-	TGTGCCAGCTCTCAGTGGGGGGACAGCGAGCAGTACTTC	CASSQWGDSEQYF
TRBV7-8	TRBJ2-7	many	-	TGTGCCAGCAGCTTGGACTTTAGTAACGAGCAGTACTTC	CASSLDFSNEQYF
TRBV28	TRBJ2-5	many	TRBD2	TGTGCCAGCAGTTTTACTAGCGGGAGTCAAGAGACCCAGTACTTC	CASSFTSGSQETQYF
TRBV10-3	TRBJ2-5	many	-	TGTGCCATCAGAGAGGACGAAAAAGAGACCCAGTACTTC	CAIREDEKETQYF
TRBV12-3/TRBV12-4	TRBJ1-2	many	TRBD1	TGTGCCAGCAGCCCGGGACAGGGCCACTATGGCTACACCTTC	CASSPGQGHYGYTF
TRBV28	TRBJ2-5	few	TRBD2	TGTGCCAGCAGTTTCGGTCTAGCGGGAGCAGAGACCCAGTACTTC	CASSFGLAGAETQYF
TRBV2	TRBJ2-2	many	-	TGTGCCAGCAGTGCGGATTCCGGGGAGCTGTTTTTT	CASSADSGELFF
TRBV18	TRBJ1-1	-	-	TGTGCCAGCTCACCCTACGTCCAGGGAGAGGTTACTGAAGCTTTCTTT	CASSPYVQGEVTEAFF
TRBV28	TRBJ2-3	few	TRBD2	TGTGCCAGCAGTTTCGGACTAGCGGGATCAGATACGCAGTATTTT	CASSFGLAGSDTQYF
TRBV11-2	TRBJ1-3	-	TRBD1	TGTGCCAGCAGCTTTCCCGGCTTTGGACAGGGGGCCTTAAATGGAAACACCATATATTTT	CASSFPGFGQGALNGNTIYF
TRBV18	TRBJ2-6	few	-	TGTGCCAGCTCACCAGGGAACTCTGGGGCCAACGTCCTGACTTTC	CASSPGNSGANVLTF
TRBV7-2	TRBJ2-1	-	TRBD2	TGTGCCAGCAGCGATGGACTAGCCCGCGGGAATGAGCAGTTCTTC	CASSDGLARGNEQFF
TRBV20-1	TRBJ2-1	many	TRBD2	TGCAGTGCTAGTATGGGACTAGCACGTAACAATGAGCAGTTCTTC	CSASMGLARNNEQFF
TRBV12-3/TRBV12-4	TRBJ1-1	-	-	TGTGCCAGTAGTTTTGCAGTATATCGGCAAACTCCCACTGAAGCTTTCTTT	CASSFAVYRQTPTEAFF
TRBV7-9	TRBJ2-7	-	TRBD1	TGTGCCAGCAGTTTGGGACAGGGCCTATACGAGCAGTACTTC	CASSLGQGLYEQYF
TRBV20-1	TRBJ2-1	few	TRBD2	TGCAGTGGCACTAATCCGGGACTAGCGGGAGGGCCCGTTATTCGTGAGCAGTTCTTC	CSGTNPGLAGGPVIREQFF
TRBV4-3	TRBJ2-3	many	-	TGCGCCAGCAGCCAAGGAATTTCTCTGGGAGATACGCAGTATTTT	CASSQGISLGDTQYF
TRBV5-1	TRBJ2-3	-	-	TGCGCCAGCAGCCGGGGCGGGACAGCTAGCACAGATACGCAGTATTTT	CASSRGGTASTDTQYF
TRBV7-9	TRBJ2-1	-	-	TGTGCCAGCAGCTTTTTTCGGTCCGAGCAGTTCTTC	CASSFFRSEQFF
TRBV7-8	TRBJ2-3	-	TRBD2	TGTGCCAGCAGCCCTAGGGCGGGAGCCCCCACAGATACGCAGTATTTT	CASSPRAGAPTDTQYF
TRBV10-3	TRBJ2-1	-	-	TGTGCCACGAATGAGGGCTCCTACAATGAGCAGTTCTTC	CATNEGSYNEQFF
TRBV6-6	TRBJ2-7	few	-	TGTGCCAGCAGCCGTCCTAACAGTTACGAGCAGTACTTC	CASSRPNSYEQYF
TRBV3-1	TRBJ2-1	-	-	TGTGCCAGCAGCCAGGAGCCCGGAGTTTACTACAATGAGCAGTTCTTC	CASSQEPGVYYNEQFF
TRBV7-8	TRBJ1-2	few	-	TGTGCCAGCGGGACCTTCGGCAACTATGGCTACACCTTC	CASGTFGNYGYTF
TRBV5-1	TRBJ2-1	-	TRBD2	TGCGCCAGCAGCTTGGGGGCTAGCGGGAGTCGGGGCAATGAGCAGTTCTTC	CASSLGASGSRGNEQFF
TRBV10-1	TRBJ1-1	few	-	TGCGCCAGCAGGGCCGGGACGCACACTGAAGCTTTCTTT	CASRAGTHTEAFF
TRBV5-1	TRBJ1-1	many	TRBD1	TGCGCCAGCAGCACGGGACAGGGATTTGCCCAAGACGGGCGAGCTTTCTTT	CASSTGQGFAQDGRAFF
TRBV5-1	TRBJ2-3	many	-	TGCGCCAGCAGCTCCTATCGAGGGGATACGCAGTATTTT	CASSSYRGDTQYF
TRBV24-1	TRBJ2-3	once	-	TGTGCCACCAGTGTTGGGGGGACCAGCACAGATACGCAGTATTTT	CATSVGGTSTDTQYF
TRBV28	TRBJ2-4	-	TRBD1	TGTGCCAGCAGTTCCTCCGGGACAGGGTCCAAAAACATTCAGTACTTC	CASSSSGTGSKNIQYF
TRBV12-3/TRBV12-4	TRBJ1-6	-	TRBD1	TGTGCCAGCAGCTTGGACAGGCCCAGCTCCTATAATTCACCCCTCCACTTT	CASSLDRPSSYNSPLHF
TRBV7-9	TRBJ2-2	many	-	TGTGCCAGCAGCTTAATCACGGCGGGCACCGGGGAGCTGTTTTTT	CASSLITAGTGELFF
TRBV7-9	TRBJ2-3	-	TRBD2	TGTGCCAGCAGCTTCTCTGGGGCTAGCGGGATTGATACGCAGTATTTT	CASSFSGASGIDTQYF
TRBV20-1	TRBJ2-3	-	-	TGCAGTGCCCCCGAGCGGAAGACCACAGATACGCAGTATTTT	CSAPERKTTDTQYF
TRBV12-3/TRBV12-4	TRBJ2-2	-	-	TGTGCCAGCGTTCAGACACCGAACACCGGGGAGCTGTTTTTT	CASVQTPNTGELFF
TRBV3-1	TRBJ2-7	-	-	TGTGCCAGCAGCCAACCCGGGACTCTCTACGAGCAGTACTTC	CASSQPGTLYEQYF